A selection of T cell receptor beta chains follows, all from one sample in a study of post-analysis software for immune sequencing data. MiXCR, applied by TCRdb to the PCR reads, yields one record per CDR3 protein. The sample gives 650,000 to 900,000 distinct CDR3 sequences, roughly 50% of which show up once; roughly 4.9% is in the top ten. The specimen was blood. The receptors originated from a girl between 10 and 17 years old with multiple sclerosis. Both conserved end residues are part of each CDR3.

TRBJ2-1 TRBV12-3/TRBV12-4 CASSLFGQEQFF
TRBJ2-5 TRBV20-1 CSARSSPGGQETQYF
TRBJ1-1 TRBV6-2/TRBV6-3 CASSYSRVLGTEAFF
TRBJ2-1 TRBV5-6 CASSLGNGNRGHEQFF
TRBJ2-1 TRBV29-1 CSVEGTGGGNEQFF
TRBJ1-1 TRBV21-1 CASSKGVWDTEAFF
TRBJ2-2 TRBV4-2 CASSQGLAGNTGELFF
TRBJ2-1 TRBV20-1 CSARSGLVYNEQFF
TRBJ1-2 TRBV3-1 CASSSWTSNYGYTF
TRBJ2-3 TRBV25-1 CASSEKTSGDTDTQYF
TRBJ1-2 TRBV4-2 CASSQAGGSYGYTF
TRBJ2-1 TRBV12-3/TRBV12-4 CASGEGTYNEQFF
TRBJ2-2 TRBV20-1 CSAGTGGNTGELFF
TRBJ2-7 TRBV6-2/TRBV6-3 CASSYAPPAGGGEQYF
TRBJ2-5 TRBV7-9 CASSFEREGQETQYF
TRBJ2-3 TRBV5-1 CASSLAFTYTDTQYF
TRBJ2-5 TRBV5-6 CASSFVAGAAAQETQYF
TRBJ2-3 TRBV5-5 CASSYSGSGTDTQYF
TRBJ2-5 TRBV20-1 CSAPRRFREQETQYF
TRBJ1-5 TRBV20-1 CSARGTGGPPQHF
TRBJ2-7 TRBV7-2 CASSLWGGSGLNEQYF
TRBJ2-1 TRBV29-1 CSVNSGLTYEQFF
TRBJ2-7 TRBV5-1 CASSDVSGGYEQYF
TRBJ2-5 TRBV5-1 CASSQEVRDQETQYF
TRBJ2-7 TRBV19 CASRTGGTGEQYF
TRBJ2-7 TRBV20-1 CSARTSFPLSYEQYF
. TRBV20-1 CSASSAGAPEQYF
TRBJ2-3 TRBV6-1 CASSRPSGLAGVYDTQYF
TRBJ2-7 TRBV7-9 CASSDSRGPGEQYF
TRBJ1-5 TRBV12-3/TRBV12-4 CASSTTGAHQPQHF
TRBJ1-6 TRBV3-1 CASSQAGARNSPLHF
TRBJ2-3 TRBV7-6 CASSFSLADTQYF
TRBJ1-2 TRBV9 CASSVDSQGYGYTF
TRBJ1-6 TRBV4-2 CASSQDNPGDLNSPLHF
TRBJ2-5 TRBV4-3 CASSQSSHGETQYF
TRBJ2-1 TRBV29-1 CSVTSGRALISNEQFF
TRBJ1-2 TRBV14 CASSQDVDARYGYTF
TRBJ2-1 TRBV29-1 CSSYSYNEQFF
TRBJ2-7 TRBV30 CAWSVRDSYEQYF
TRBJ2-1 TRBV6-2/TRBV6-3 CASSYGWERYNEQFF
TRBJ2-1 TRBV10-3 CAISEGIQGARTEQFF
TRBJ2-3 TRBV13 CASSLSSRRATDTQYF
TRBJ2-7 TRBV4-1 CASSLNRDTPYEQYF
TRBJ2-7 TRBV12-3/TRBV12-4 CASSPQLLGSYEQYF
TRBJ2-1 TRBV7-2 CASSLASGSHNEQFF
TRBJ1-1 TRBV20-1 CSANDGTGYTEAFF
TRBJ2-3 TRBV7-8 CASSRDRRASLTDTQYF
TRBJ2-7 TRBV6-6 CASRSAYEQYF
TRBJ2-5 TRBV20-1 CSASSGEQETQYF
TRBJ2-7 TRBV20-1 CSARDARRSSYEQYF
TRBJ2-7 TRBV7-8 CASSLAQISYEQYF
TRBJ2-1 TRBV28 CASSLSAGGYNEQFF
TRBJ1-2 TRBV6-1 CASSEVEGGFGYTF
TRBJ2-3 TRBV24-1 CATRAGFFQGVTDTQYF
TRBJ2-1 TRBV20-1 CSARDWREDNEQFF